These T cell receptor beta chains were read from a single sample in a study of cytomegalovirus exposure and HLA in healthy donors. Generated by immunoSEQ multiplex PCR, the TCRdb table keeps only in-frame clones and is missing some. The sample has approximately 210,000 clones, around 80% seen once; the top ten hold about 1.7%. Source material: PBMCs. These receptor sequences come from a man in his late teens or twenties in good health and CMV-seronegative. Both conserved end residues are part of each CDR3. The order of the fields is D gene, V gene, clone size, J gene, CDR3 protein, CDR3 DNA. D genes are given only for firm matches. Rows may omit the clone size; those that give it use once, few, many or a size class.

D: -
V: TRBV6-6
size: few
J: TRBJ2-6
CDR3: CASSYGLLGANVLTF
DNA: TGTGCCAGCAGTTACGGGCTTCTGGGGGCCAACGTCCTGACTTTC

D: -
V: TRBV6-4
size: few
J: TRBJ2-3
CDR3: CASRGRGVTDTQYF
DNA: TGTGCCAGCAGAGGCAGGGGGGTAACAGATACGCAGTATTTT

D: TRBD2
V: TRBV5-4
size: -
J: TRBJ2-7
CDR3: CASSSGGTSGRNEQYF
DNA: TGTGCCAGCAGCTCCGGGGGGACTAGCGGGAGGAACGAGCAGTACTTC

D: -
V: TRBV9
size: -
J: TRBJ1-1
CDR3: CASSVTPTANTEAFF
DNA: TGTGCCAGCAGCGTAACCCCAACAGCGAACACTGAAGCTTTCTTT

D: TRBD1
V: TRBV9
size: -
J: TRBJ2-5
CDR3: CASSVLGTGKETQYF
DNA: TGTGCCAGCAGCGTATTAGGGACAGGGAAAGAGACCCAGTACTTC

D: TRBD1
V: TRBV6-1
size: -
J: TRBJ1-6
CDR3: CASRTQGANSPLHF
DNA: TGTGCCAGCAGGACACAGGGGGCGAATTCACCCCTCCACTTT

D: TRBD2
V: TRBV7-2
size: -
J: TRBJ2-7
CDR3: CASTQGRGGRAYEQYF
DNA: TGTGCCAGCACCCAAGGCCGCGGGGGGCGCGCCTACGAGCAGTACTTC

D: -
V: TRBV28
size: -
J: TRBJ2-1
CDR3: CATRDNEQFF
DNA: TGTGCCACCCGTGACAATGAGCAGTTCTTC

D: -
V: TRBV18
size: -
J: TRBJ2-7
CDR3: CASSPLGENSYEQYF
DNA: TGTGCCAGCTCACCACTTGGGGAGAACTCCTACGAGCAGTACTTC

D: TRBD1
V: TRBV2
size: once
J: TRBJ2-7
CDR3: CASMGTGSYEQYF
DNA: TGTGCCAGCATGGGGACAGGGTCGTACGAGCAGTACTTC

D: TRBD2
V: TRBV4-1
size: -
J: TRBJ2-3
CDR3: CASSPAPGGTDTQYF
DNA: TGCGCCAGCAGCCCGGCCCCGGGAGGGACAGATACGCAGTATTTT

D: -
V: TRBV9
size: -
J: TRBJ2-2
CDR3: CASSDQGRTGELFF
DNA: TGTGCCAGCAGCGACCAGGGGCGGACCGGGGAGCTGTTTTTT

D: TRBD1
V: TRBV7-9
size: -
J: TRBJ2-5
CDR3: CASSLAHRGPQETQYF
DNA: TGTGCCAGCAGCTTGGCCCACAGGGGACCCCAAGAGACCCAGTACTTC

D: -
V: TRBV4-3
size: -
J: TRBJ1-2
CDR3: CASSQVSGSGHYYGYTF
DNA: TGCGCCAGCAGCCAAGTATCAGGATCAGGACATTACTATGGCTACACCTTC

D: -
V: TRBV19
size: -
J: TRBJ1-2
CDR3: CASSAQGSNYGYTF
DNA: TGTGCCAGTAGTGCCCAGGGATCCAACTATGGCTACACCTTC

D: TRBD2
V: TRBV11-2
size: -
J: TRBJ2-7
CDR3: CASSFQVAGGNEQYF
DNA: TGTGCCAGCAGCTTCCAAGTGGCGGGGGGTAACGAGCAGTACTTC

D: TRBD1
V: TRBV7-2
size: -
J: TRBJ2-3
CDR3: CASSRNPGQGTQYF
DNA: TGTGCCAGCAGCCGGAACCCTGGACAGGGTACGCAGTATTTT

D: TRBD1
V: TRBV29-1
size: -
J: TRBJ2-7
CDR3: CSVEPLDRGHYEQYF
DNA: TGCAGCGTTGAACCGTTAGACAGGGGGCACTACGAGCAGTACTTC

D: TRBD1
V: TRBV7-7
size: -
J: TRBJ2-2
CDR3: CASTTGLNTGELFF
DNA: TGTGCTAGCACGACAGGGTTGAACACCGGGGAGCTGTTTTTT

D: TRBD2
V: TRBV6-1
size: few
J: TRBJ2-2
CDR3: CASSGLAGDNTGELFF
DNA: TGTGCCAGCAGTGGACTAGCGGGGGACAACACCGGGGAGCTGTTTTTT

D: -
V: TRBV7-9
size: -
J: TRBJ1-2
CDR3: CASSLEVPGSDRGYTF
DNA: TGTGCCAGCAGCTTAGAGGTCCCGGGTTCAGATCGGGGCTACACCTTC

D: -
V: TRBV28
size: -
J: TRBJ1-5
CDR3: CASRPPGGGNQPQHF
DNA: TGTGCCAGCAGACCCCCCGGGGGAGGCAATCAGCCCCAGCATTTT

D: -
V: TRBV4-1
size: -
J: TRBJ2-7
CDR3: CASSHGGYGSSYEQYF
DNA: TGCGCCAGCAGCCACGGAGGCTACGGTTCCTCCTACGAGCAGTACTTC

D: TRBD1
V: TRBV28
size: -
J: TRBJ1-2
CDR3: CASSRDSLYGYTF
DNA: TGTGCCAGCAGTCGGGACAGCCTCTATGGCTACACCTTC

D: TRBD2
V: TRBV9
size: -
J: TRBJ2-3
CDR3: CASSVGGLAAFTDTQYF
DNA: TGTGCCAGCAGCGTAGGGGGACTAGCGGCGTTCACAGATACGCAGTATTTT

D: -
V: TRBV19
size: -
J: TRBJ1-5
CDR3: CASTQTGTRQPQHF
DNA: TGTGCCAGTACCCAGACAGGAACAAGACAGCCCCAGCATTTT

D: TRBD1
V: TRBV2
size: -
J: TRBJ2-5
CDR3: CASRPDRGKETQYF
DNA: TGTGCCAGCAGGCCGGACAGGGGAAAAGAGACCCAGTACTTC

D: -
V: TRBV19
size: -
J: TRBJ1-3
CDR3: CASSIALSWGNTIYF
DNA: TGTGCCAGTAGTATAGCCCTATCTTGGGGAAACACCATATATTTT

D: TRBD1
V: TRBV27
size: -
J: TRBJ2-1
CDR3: CASSAAGGFSVEQFF
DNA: TGTGCCAGCAGTGCAGCAGGGGGATTTTCGGTTGAGCAGTTCTTC

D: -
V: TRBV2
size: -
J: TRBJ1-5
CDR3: CAILGGHGHSNQPQHF
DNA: TGTGCCATACTAGGGGGACATGGGCATAGCAATCAGCCCCAGCATTTT

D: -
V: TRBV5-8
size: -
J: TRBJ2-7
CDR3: CASSLGTGGGAGRRDEQYF
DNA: TGTGCCAGCAGCTTGGGGACAGGAGGGGGCGCAGGACGACGGGACGAGCAGTACTTC

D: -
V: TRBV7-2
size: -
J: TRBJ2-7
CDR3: CASSLVPYEQYF
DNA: TGTGCCAGCAGCTTAGTCCCCTACGAGCAGTACTTC

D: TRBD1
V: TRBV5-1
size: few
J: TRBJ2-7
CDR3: CASSLAPQGAWSSYEQYF
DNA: TGCGCCAGCAGCTTGGCTCCCCAGGGGGCTTGGAGCTCCTACGAGCAGTACTTC

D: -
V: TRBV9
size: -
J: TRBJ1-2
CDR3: CASSVEGGRGRGYTF
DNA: TGTGCCAGCAGCGTAGAGGGGGGGCGTGGGAGGGGCTACACCTTC

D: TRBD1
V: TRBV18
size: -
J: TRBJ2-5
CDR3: CASSPGTAQETQYF
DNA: TGTGCCAGCTCACCTGGGACAGCCCAAGAGACCCAGTACTTC

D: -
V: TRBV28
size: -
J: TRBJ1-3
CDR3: CASSLSGNTIYF
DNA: TGTGCCAGCTCCCTCTCTGGAAACACCATATATTTT

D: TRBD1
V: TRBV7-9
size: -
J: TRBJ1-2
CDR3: CASSLQGGRGYTF
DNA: TGTGCCAGCAGCTTGCAGGGGGGTCGTGGCTACACCTTC

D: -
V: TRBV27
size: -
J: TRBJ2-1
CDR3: CASSLSDYNEQLF
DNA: TGTGCCAGCAGTTTATCCGACTACAATGAGCAGCTCTTC

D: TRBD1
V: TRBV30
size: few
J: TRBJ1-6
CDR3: CAWRDRVDSPLHF
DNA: TGTGCCTGGAGGGACAGGGTGGATTCACCCCTCCACTTT

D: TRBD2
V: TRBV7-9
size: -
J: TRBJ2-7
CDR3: CASSLVGSGTPYEQYF
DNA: TGTGCCAGCAGCTTAGTCGGTAGCGGGACCCCTTACGAGCAGTACTTC

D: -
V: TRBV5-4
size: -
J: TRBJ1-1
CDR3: CASSTAENTEAFF
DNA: TGTGCCAGCAGCACCGCGGAGAACACTGAAGCTTTCTTT

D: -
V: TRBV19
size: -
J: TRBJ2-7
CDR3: CASSIRGRSYEQYF
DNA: TGTGCCAGTAGTATAAGAGGCAGAAGCTACGAGCAGTACTTC